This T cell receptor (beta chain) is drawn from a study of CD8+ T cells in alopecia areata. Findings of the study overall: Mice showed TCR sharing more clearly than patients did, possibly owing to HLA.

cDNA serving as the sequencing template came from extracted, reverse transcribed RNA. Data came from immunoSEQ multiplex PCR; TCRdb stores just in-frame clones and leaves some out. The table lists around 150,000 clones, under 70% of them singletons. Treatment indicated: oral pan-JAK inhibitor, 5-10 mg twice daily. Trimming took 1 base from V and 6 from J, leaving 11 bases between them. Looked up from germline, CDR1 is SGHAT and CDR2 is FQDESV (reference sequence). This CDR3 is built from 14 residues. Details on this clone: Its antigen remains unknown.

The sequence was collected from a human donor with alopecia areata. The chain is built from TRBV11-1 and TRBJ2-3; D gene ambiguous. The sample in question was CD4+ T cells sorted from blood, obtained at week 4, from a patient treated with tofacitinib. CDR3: CASSLGGNLDTQYF. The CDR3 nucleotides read TGTGCCAGCAGCTTAGGTGGTAACCTGGATACGCAGTATTTT. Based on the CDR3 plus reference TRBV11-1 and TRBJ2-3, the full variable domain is EAEVAQSPRYKITEKSQAVAFWCDPISGHATLYWYRQILGQGPELLVQFQDESVVDDSQLPKDRFSAERLKGVDSTLKIQPAELGDSAMYLCASSLGGNLDTQYFGPGTRLTVL.